The 22 T cell receptor beta chains listed next were all sequenced from one sample in a study of blood T cell repertoires in COVID-19. The assay was immunoSEQ multiplex PCR, and TCRdb's table has in-frame clones only and misses some. The data contain some 350,000 clones, over 75% of them singletons. The sample comprised PBMCs or T cells enriched from blood (not recorded which). These receptors all come from a young man who had recovered from COVID-19.

CDR3 DNA: TGCGCCAGCAGCTTGGATCCAGGGAAGGCTGGCTACACCTTC. It is translated as CASSLDPGKAGYTF. This chain links TRBV5-1 with TRBJ1-2; weak D call: TRBD1 (5 bases). Germline V lookup: CDR1 SGHRS, CDR2 YFSETQ. The length of the CDR3 is 14 residues. V was shortened by 0 bases and J by 7 bases, with 13 bases between the two germline ends.

V is TRBV9 and J is TRBJ1-1, with a tentative D call TRBD1 (6 bases). The V gene's germline CDR1 is SGDLS and CDR2 YYNGEE. Between the trimmed V and J ends, which lost 4 bases and 6 bases, there was a span of 19 bases. The CDR3 has 15 residues. Written as DNA, the CDR3 is TGTGCCAGCAGCCCCCAGGGGAGCAAAGCGTCTGAAGCTTTCTTT. It codes for CASSPQGSKASEAFF.

This chain joins TRBV4-2 and TRBJ2-2; D may be TRBD2 (5 bases). Between the trimmed V and J ends, which lost 0 bases and 1 base, there was a span of 9 bases. In germline, CDR1 is LGHNA, CDR2 YNFKEQ. This CDR3 contains 16 residues. CDR3 sequence reads: CASSQDHAGNTGELFF. CDR3 DNA: TGTGCCAGCAGCCAAGATCACGCGGGGAACACCGGGGAGCTGTTTTTT.

The rearrangement uses TRBV7-9 and TRBJ1-4; 9 bases fit TRBD1. Germline lookup yields CDR1 SEHNR and CDR2 FQNEAQ (reference sequence). CDR3 size: 19 residues. The V gene end was trimmed by 2 bases and the J gene end by 8 bases; junction bases not matched to a gene: 18. The CDR3 nucleotides read TGTGCCAGCAGCTTACTTACCTCGGGACAGGGTTTGATTCAGGAAAAACTGTTTTTT. It translates to CASSLLTSGQGLIQEKLFF.

V and J are TRBV5-4 and TRBJ2-1; 7 bases are shared with TRBD1. The ends lost 4 bases at V and 2 bases at J; junction bases unmatched: 9. Germline lookup yields CDR1 SGHNT and CDR2 YYREEE (reference sequence). The CDR3 totals 16 residues. CDR3 sequence (DNA): TGTGCCAGCAGCCTGGGACAGCACGCAACCTACAATGAGCAGTTCTTC. Protein sequence: CASSLGQHATYNEQFF.

The rearrangement joins TRBV29-1 to TRBJ1-3, with TRBD1 matching 8 bases. Germline assignment: CDR1 SQVTM and CDR2 ANQGSEA. The CDR3 loop spans 14 amino acids. V shed 5 bases and J 8 bases; nucleotides not matched to a gene: 11. In DNA form, the CDR3 reads TGCAGCGTTAGTCAGGGGGCTGTCGCGGACACCATATATTTT. This sequence encodes CSVSQGAVADTIYF.

This chain links TRBV7-6 with TRBJ1-3, with a weak D call TRBD1 (5 bases). CDR1 and CDR2 (germline): SGHVS, FNYEAQ. This CDR3 has 16 amino acids. With 0 bases removed from V and 0 bases from J, the gap between germline ends came to 9 bases. The CDR3 DNA reads as TGTGCCAGCAGCTTAGCGTCGGGACTCTCTGGAAACACCATATATTTT. Protein product: CASSLASGLSGNTIYF.

The V call is TRBV6-5, the J call TRBJ1-4; 8 bases map to TRBD1. The ends lost 6 bases at V and 8 bases at J; junction bases unmatched: 11. Germline V gene data show CDR1 as MNHEY and CDR2 as SVGAGI. This CDR3 spans 15 amino acids. CDR3 residues: CASRVSWTGPEKLFF. CDR3 DNA sequence: TGTGCCAGCAGGGTGTCCTGGACAGGGCCCGAAAAACTGTTTTTT.

The chain joins TRBV2 to TRBJ1-3, with 9 bases identical to TRBD1. The J segment lost 4 bases and the V segment lost 4 bases, leaving 11 bases of the junction unmatched. The CDR3 extends over 17 amino acids. Looked up from germline, CDR1 is SNHLY and CDR2 is FYNNEI. CDR3 protein: CASSGDVQGAGGNTIYF. Written as DNA, the CDR3 is TGTGCCAGCAGTGGGGACGTACAGGGGGCAGGAGGAAACACCATATATTTT.

The rearrangement uses TRBV6-1 and TRBJ1-2; D is possibly TRBD1 (6 bases). Trimming took off 2 bases at V and 4 bases at J, with 14 bases between the two ends. This CDR3 has 15 residues. CDR1 and CDR2 (germline): MNHNS, SASEGT. CDR3 region: CASSESRGGGYGYTF. In nucleotides, the CDR3 is TGTGCCAGCAGTGAATCTAGGGGGGGAGGCTATGGCTACACCTTC.

This chain links TRBV15 with TRBJ2-3, with a possible D match to TRBD1 (5 bases). V lost 1 base and J lost 0, with 11 bases in between. Germline CDR1 LNHNV, CDR2 YYDKDF (reference sequence). The CDR3 extends over 16 amino acids. CDR3 coding DNA: TGTGCCACCAGCAGAGGAAGGGGTAGCAGCACAGATACGCAGTATTTT. It specifies CATSRGRGSSTDTQYF.

This clone was detected only a few times. The chain joins TRBV6-1 to TRBJ2-7, with TRBD1 matching over 10 bases. Germline V gives CDR1 MNHNS, CDR2 SASEGT. The CDR3 loop spans 14 amino acids. Trimming at V came to 4 bases and at J to 3 bases, leaving 3 bases not matched to a gene. The CDR3 DNA follows: TGTGCCAGCAGTGGACAGGGGGCGGTCTACGAGCAGTACTTC. Translated, it gives CASSGQGAVYEQYF.

The CDR3 nucleotides are TGTGCCAGCAGTCCCTCGGGAGGCGATCAGCCCCAGCATTTT. Protein product: CASSPSGGDQPQHF. The rearrangement uses TRBV28 and TRBJ1-5; D is uncertain. Trimming cost V 5 bases and J 5 bases, with 13 bases left between them. Germline lookup yields CDR1 MDHEN and CDR2 SYDVKM. The CDR3 runs to 14 residues.

This clone was observed a handful of times. The chain carries TRBV12-3 or TRBV12-4 and TRBJ1-3; D ambiguous. The CDR3 is 13 amino acids. Trimming took 4 bases from V and 1 from J, leaving 5 bases between them. CDR3 loop: CASSSLSGNTIYF. In nucleotides, the CDR3 is TGTGCCAGCAGTTCCCTTTCTGGAAACACCATATATTTT.

V usage is TRBV5-4 and J usage is TRBJ1-4; the match to TRBD1 covers 9 bases. The CDR3 has 15 amino acids. V lost 0 bases, J lost 7 bases, and 4 bases stayed unmatched. From germline, CDR1 is SGHNT and CDR2 YYREEE (reference sequence). CDR3 nucleotide sequence: TGTGCCAGCAGCTTGGGGGGGACAGGGAGTGAAAAACTGTTTTTT. The encoded protein is CASSLGGTGSEKLFF.

The chain employs TRBV5-1 and TRBJ1-4; tentatively, D is TRBD1 (6 bases). The CDR3 is 13 amino acids. V lost 4 bases, J lost 8 bases, and 12 bases lay in between. Germline assignment: CDR1 SGHRS and CDR2 YFSETQ. CDR3 protein: CASSTGHHEKLFF. DNA of the CDR3: TGCGCCAGCAGCACGGGACATCACGAAAAACTGTTTTTT. Using reference TRBV5-1 and TRBJ1-4 for the parts outside the CDR3, the full variable domain is KAGVTQTPRYLIKTRGQQVTLSCSPISGHRSVSWYQQTPGQGLQFLFEYFSETQRNKGNFPGRFSGRQFSNSRSEMNVSTLELGDSALYLCASSTGHHEKLFFGSGTQLSVL.

J is TRBJ1-6 and V is TRBV6-5, with a possible D match to TRBD1 (6 bases). Per the germline V gene, CDR1 is MNHEY and CDR2 is SVGAGI. V was cut by 2 bases and J by 9 bases, with 11 bases left in between. The CDR3 is made up of 14 amino acids. The CDR3 sequence is CASSYETGGSPLHF. For the CDR3, the DNA is TGTGCCAGCAGTTACGAGACAGGCGGTTCACCCCTCCACTTT.

The rearrangement uses TRBV6-1 and TRBJ1-2; a weak D match, TRBD1 (5 bases). Germline CDR1 is MNHNS and CDR2 is SASEGT. The CDR3 consists of 14 residues. Deletions cut 2 bases from V and 1 base from J, with 8 bases between. CDR3 sequence: CASSESQGNYGYTF. The CDR3 DNA follows: TGTGCCAGCAGTGAATCCCAGGGTAACTATGGCTACACCTTC.

Turning to this clone: The sample has other DNA sequences that encode this CDR3 too. This sequence joins TRBV28 and TRBJ1-5; TRBD1 matches at 8 bases. Trimming removed 6 bases from V and 1 base from J; junction bases left unmatched: 2. Germline V lookup: CDR1 MDHEN, CDR2 SYDVKM. The CDR3 spans 14 residues. Written as DNA, the CDR3 is TGTGCCAGCAGGTGGACAGGGAGCAATCAGCCCCAGCATTTT. Translating it yields CASRWTGSNQPQHF.

CDR3: CASSPTGGDSPLHF. The CDR3 DNA reads TGCGCCAGCAGCCCGACAGGGGGAGATTCACCCCTCCACTTT. The gene calls are TRBV5-1 and TRBJ1-6; 9 bases map to TRBD1. Trimming removed 4 bases from V and 8 bases from J; junction bases left unmatched: 4. Germline CDR1 reads SGHRS; CDR2 reads YFSETQ. The CDR3 sequence is 14 residues long. The whole variable domain, remainder taken from reference TRBV5-1 and TRBJ1-6, is KAGVTQTPRYLIKTRGQQVTLSCSPISGHRSVSWYQQTPGQGLQFLFEYFSETQRNKGNFPGRFSGRQFSNSRSEMNVSTLELGDSALYLCASSPTGGDSPLHFGNGTRLTVT.

This chain links TRBV9 with TRBJ2-7; 7 positions match TRBD1. The germline V gene has CDR1 SGDLS and CDR2 YYNGEE. Trimming at V came to 4 bases and at J to 2 bases, leaving 15 bases not matched to a gene. The CDR3 is 17 amino acids. CDR3 nucleotides: TGTGCCAGCAGCCCAACCAAACCGGGACAGAGCGCCTACGAGCAGTACTTC. Its protein product is CASSPTKPGQSAYEQYF.

The chain links TRBV11-2 to TRBJ2-3; possibly TRBD2 for D (6 bases). Trimming removed 6 bases from V and 7 bases from J, with 14 bases in between. There are 13 residues in the CDR3. Germline loops: CDR1 SGHAT, CDR2 FQNNGV. DNA of the CDR3: TGTGCCAGCAGGGGACTGACTTCCCATACGCAGTATTTT. This codes for CASRGLTSHTQYF.